The following is a TCR beta chain sequence with its context. Its antigen is unknown. No quality values exist for individual bases; no much larger clone is one base distant. Library method: the immunoSEQ multiplex PCR assay. A mixture of 60 forward primers for TCR Vbeta segments and 13 reverse primers for TCR Jbeta segments was used in the multiplex PCR. The CDR3 region of rearranged TCR beta genes was amplified from genomic DNA with a multiplex PCR assay. Amplified TCR beta libraries were sequenced as 87-base-pair reads on the Illumina HiSeq System. The study's own analysis went as follows. Across the 500 to 850 repertoires, a later analysis counted 75 million to 90 million unique TCR beta chains, roughly 11 million of which were shared by at least two donors. To remove PCR and sequencing errors, raw reads were error-corrected and collapsed into unique sequences using a nearest-neighbor algorithm that merged closely related sequences. V, D and J gene segments were assigned by aligning CDR3 sequences to IMGT reference sequences. For a sequence to be retained, a match of at least six nucleotides to both a V gene segment and a J gene segment was required. A rearrangement was called productive if the CDR3 had no stop codons and remained in frame with V and J, and every other rearrangement was called non-productive. Following IMGT convention, CDR3 was defined as the stretch from the second conserved V-encoded cysteine up to the conserved J-encoded phenylalanine. In an earlier analysis of around 600 of the donors, sequences lacking an unambiguous match to a single V gene segment were excluded. In an earlier analysis of several hundred of the donors, V segments were called functional above 56.7% productive rearrangements and were called segregating when the between-donor standard deviation exceeded 5%. A statistical classification framework was developed to diagnose cytomegalovirus status using the catalog of TCR beta chain sequences. V and J gene assignment, in a later analysis, came from comparing TCR nucleotide sequences with IMGT/GENE-DB human TR gene sequences. Using the TCRdist pipeline, a later analysis assigned CDR3 sequences along with most-parsimonious VDJ recombination scenarios. A later analysis defined each TCR beta chain by its CDR3 amino acid sequence plus V-gene family, and excluded reads lacking a unique V-gene family. A later analysis removed over 500 highly shared, low-generation-probability nucleotide sequences to deal with suspected cross-contamination and a sequencing artifact. In a later analysis, a clonal expansion index was calculated for each public chain from normalized within-repertoire ranks of inferred template counts. A later analysis computed generation probabilities with a VDJ recombination model fitted to out-of-frame rearrangements, and checked the results against IGoR. Hypergeometric tests were used in a later analysis to score TCR-TCR, TCR-HLA and TCR-CMV co-occurrence, with a repertoire-size bias correction applied to the TCR pairs. To estimate false discovery rates, a later analysis permuted the HLA or CMV assignments 20 times. In a later analysis, co-occurring TCRs were grouped using DBSCAN, and TCRdist sequence similarity was added for clustering within HLA-allele-positive subsets. Repertoires with fewer than 30,000 or more than 120,000 public chains, plus five repertoires with anomalous nucleotide sharing, were excluded from co-occurrence clustering. In TCRdb, the immuneACCESS table is reduced to in-frame sequences with V and J assigned. These tables do not hold every clone; where another copy was compared, an unresolved V gene accounts for under half, and the others remain unexplained. The DNA was the basis for D and trimming; V, J and clone size are from that table. The sample records about 100,000 clones, around four fifths of which are singletons. 0.76% of the sample is held by the ten biggest clonotypes.

These data belong to a study of cytomegalovirus exposure and HLA in healthy donors (dated by TCRdb to about 2017). General notes on the study: According to an earlier analysis of several hundred of the donors, some 180 million T cells yielded 117 million unique TCR beta sequences and 250 to 350 Gb of sequence data. Approximately 300 gigabases of sequencing data and 70 million to 95 million unique TCR sequences made up an early release that covered some 640 HLA-typed donors. The genetic ancestry cluster associated with self-reported Caucasian donors included around 76% of the approximately 430 genotyped donors. The study was designed to test whether signatures of past pathogen exposure could be identified by cataloging public T cell receptors. The T cell repertoires of under 750 subjects were profiled by immunosequencing and related to cytomegalovirus serostatus. Along with the approximately 700-subject first cohort, a separate validation cohort of over a hundred different subjects was used. High-throughput TCR immunosequencing, statistical association of individual TCRs with disease status, and machine learning were combined to predict cytomegalovirus infection status. A later analysis re-examined previously published TCR beta repertoires from several hundred donors and added high-resolution HLA genotyping to investigate patterns of TCR occurrence. Rather than drawing on any new phenotypic data, the later analysis identified candidate immune exposures from TCR beta sequences and the way those sequences occurred across donors. An earlier analysis of 587 of the donors used high-throughput TCR beta sequencing to judge whether each TCR beta V gene segment behaved as functional or pseudogenic. Donor age, sex, ethnicity and CMV serostatus were compiled alongside the repertoire data. A later genetic analysis used genome-wide SNP genotypes for about three fifths of the 666 donors, treating that subset as a discovery cohort. Every repertoire in the discovery cohort had been generated on one and the same sequencing platform. HLA typing included class I and class II loci at four-digit resolution. The number of typed donors differed by locus: about 629-640 for A, B, C, DRB1 and DQB1; 522 for DQA1; roughly 600 for DPA1; and about 450 for DPB1. Roughly 5 DR-DQ haplotypes were treated as single units for association and clustering because of strong linkage in the cohort. Among about 400 genotyped donors of the cohort, an average of approximately 240,000 unique TCR beta nucleotide sequences was sequenced per donor, of which roughly 18% were non-productive. Overall study results and their limits: Most TCR sequences were observed very rarely across donors, whereas some public TCRs were present in many individuals. In a later analysis, HLA-associated TCR beta chains showed more clonal expansion and lower generation probabilities than non-associated chains that were equally common. Because counts were too low, fewer than 20 rarely observed V segments, including chromosome 9 orphons, were excluded from the earlier analysis of some 590 of the donors. A cluster of highly shared sequence variants was judged likely to be a technical artifact of the sequencing pipeline. The authors suggested that the approach could potentially be generalized to other disease states and immunological phenotypes. The study listed 150 to 200 TCR beta chains as associated with cytomegalovirus. An earlier analysis of 587 of the donors showed that most TCR beta V segments appeared in productive rearrangements either about 90% or about 30% of the time, which broadly matched IMGT annotations. A few of the identified cytomegalovirus-associated TCR beta chains were confirmed in vitro to be specific for cytomegalovirus antigens. According to a later analysis, TCR association rates differed among HLA loci, with DRB1 alleles showing the most associated TCRs and HLA-C alleles showing the fewest. A further reported finding was that TCR beta sequences accurately predicted the HLA-A and HLA-B alleles for most subjects in the first cohort. Presence/absence analyses assumed roughly uniform sequencing depth across donors, an assumption that may not hold. HLA typing was unavailable for some donors at each locus, so association tests used only the typed subset. In a later analysis, 16,951 TCR beta sequences were associated with specific HLA alleles at a false discovery rate of 0.05. Some IMGT-functional V segments, including TRBV6-2 and TRBV6-3, could not be distinguished by the 87-base-pair reads and were therefore excluded. A later genetic analysis reported fewer N-insertions in productive TCRs among donors in an Asian-associated ancestry cluster than the approximately 670-donor mean. Assigning TCR associations to individual alleles was difficult when HLA alleles, especially DR and DQ, strongly co-occurred. A later analysis found that most CMV-associated TCR beta chains appeared HLA-restricted, with HLA associations seemingly driven largely by CMV exposure. According to a later analysis, parvovirus B19, influenza, CMV and Epstein-Barr virus appeared linked to several top co-occurrence clusters. Only TCR beta chains were sequenced in this cohort, and the absence of alpha or paired-chain data limited detectable features. Immune exposure information for the cohort was limited to CMV serostatus. In both the original and validation cohorts, the classifier was reported to diagnose cytomegalovirus status with high specificity and sensitivity. In a later genetic analysis, a missense DCLRE1C variant was associated with V-gene and J-gene trimming of TCR beta chains, and the association was replicated in an independent cohort. Linkage disequilibrium might explain the correlated functional status among segregating V segments, but an unknown experimental factor could not be ruled out.

The cohort was made up of about 670 healthy bone marrow donors. At the time of sampling, every cohort member was nominally healthy, though immune exposures that went unrecorded were likely present. The donor was CMV seronegative and belonged to the group of 380 or so seronegative cohort members. Every donor gave a peripheral blood sample, and the peripheral blood mononuclear cells from that sample were used for TCR beta sequencing. Genomic DNA extraction from the blood cell samples was performed with the Qiagen DNeasy Blood Extraction Kit. CDR1 and CDR2 are drawn from the germline V gene: SGHRS, YFSETQ. The CDR3 has 15 amino acids, counting the end cysteine and phenylalanine. Kept here is only the CDR3 DNA, which spans 45 bases and is read in frame from base 1. Unmatched junction bases come to 13, with V trimmed by 4 bases and J by 10 bases.

The rearrangement combines TRBV5-1 with TRBJ2-1, with 8 bases in between that match TRBD2. The sample consisted of PBMCs. The receptor was isolated from a woman aged 55-70 years in good health and CMV-seronegative. CDR3 loop: CASSRMAGGSREQFF. The DNA reads TGCGCCAGCAGCCGAATGGCGGGAGGCTCTCGGGAGCAGTTCTTC.